This TCR beta chain stems from a study of T cells in Graves' hyperthyroidism and ophthalmopathy. CDR1 and CDR2 from the germline V gene are MGHDK and SYGVNS. This CDR3 is built from 16 residues. The ends were cut back, 1 base at V and 3 bases at J, with 16 bases in the middle. General study points: Model output signaled ophthalmopathy a median roughly 6.5 months ahead of onset. Most thyroid clonotypes expanded above 0.001 were also detected in blood.

Ophthalmopathy patients had Clinical Activity Score at least 3, NOSPECS grade at least 4, duration under 3 months. Diagnosis rested on symptoms, serum thyroxine and TRAb, thyroid ultrasound, and orbital computed tomography. Amplification yielded TCR beta CDR3 regions, with RNA transcripts as the source. The TCR CDR3 first-round RT-PCR relied on the HTBI primer set. MiXCR was run by TCRdb on the multiplex PCR reads, yielding one entry per CDR3 protein. The sample has about 34,000 distinct CDR3 sequences, around 53% seen once. This clonotype was observed a handful of times. Antigen specificity is unknown.

The receptor comes from a woman aged 40 to 50 with Graves' ophthalmopathy. V usage is TRBV25-1 and J usage is TRBJ2-7; weak D call: TRBD1 (5 bases). What was sequenced was blood. CDR3 sequence (DNA): TGTGCCAGCAGTGAATCGGTTCAGCTAGGGGTCTACGAGCAGTACTTC. Translated: CASSESVQLGVYEQYF.